The rows below give T cell receptor beta chains drawn from one sample of a study of cytomegalovirus exposure and HLA in healthy donors. The repertoire was sequenced with immunoSEQ multiplex PCR; TCRdb's copy has only in-frame clones and lacks some. The repertoire has about 240,000 clones, more than 75% of them found once; the top ten carry roughly 1.2%. The sample comprised PBMCs. These receptors came from a woman aged 30 to 39 in good health and CMV-seropositive. The CDR3 runs from the conserved cysteine through the conserved F or W. The order of the fields is clone size, V gene, J gene, CDR3 protein. Only part of the rows carry a size: once, few, many, or a class if the clone is expanded.

abundance: once
v_gene: TRBV28
j_gene: TRBJ2-2
CDR3aa: CATRETGGGWELFF

abundance: -
v_gene: TRBV19
j_gene: TRBJ2-7
CDR3aa: CASREGTGVSYEQYF

abundance: -
v_gene: TRBV5-6
j_gene: TRBJ2-2
CDR3aa: CASSLLADTGELFF

abundance: -
v_gene: TRBV10-3
j_gene: TRBJ1-2
CDR3aa: CAIREDSNYGYTF

abundance: -
v_gene: TRBV29-1
j_gene: TRBJ2-7
CDR3aa: CSVDSGRSNYEQYF

abundance: -
v_gene: TRBV5-1
j_gene: TRBJ2-3
CDR3aa: CASSPSGPTDTQYF

abundance: -
v_gene: TRBV6-1
j_gene: TRBJ2-1
CDR3aa: CASSESQGRNEQFF

abundance: -
v_gene: TRBV5-1
j_gene: TRBJ2-7
CDR3aa: CASSLDGTGGGYEQYF

abundance: once
v_gene: TRBV30
j_gene: TRBJ2-3
CDR3aa: CAWRGYKGTSGTDTQYF

abundance: -
v_gene: TRBV19
j_gene: TRBJ2-1
CDR3aa: CASSIVLLAGDSYNEQFF

abundance: -
v_gene: TRBV30
j_gene: TRBJ2-7
CDR3aa: CAWSAVKPSYEQYF

abundance: -
v_gene: TRBV19
j_gene: TRBJ1-5
CDR3aa: CASSMSGAVIQPQHF

abundance: -
v_gene: TRBV5-4
j_gene: TRBJ1-2
CDR3aa: CASSLEAGGYGYTF

abundance: -
v_gene: TRBV27
j_gene: TRBJ2-7
CDR3aa: CASKLARESYEQYF

abundance: -
v_gene: TRBV25-1
j_gene: TRBJ1-4
CDR3aa: CASSGRTGGLDEKLFF

abundance: -
v_gene: TRBV5-1
j_gene: TRBJ1-2
CDR3aa: CASSSRQGNYGYTF

abundance: -
v_gene: TRBV5-1
j_gene: TRBJ2-6
CDR3aa: CATADRAGANVLTF

abundance: -
v_gene: TRBV5-1
j_gene: TRBJ2-3
CDR3aa: CASSLAGQGSTDTQYF

abundance: -
v_gene: TRBV6-1
j_gene: TRBJ1-2
CDR3aa: CASRGVSGVGGYTF

abundance: -
v_gene: TRBV19
j_gene: TRBJ2-5
CDR3aa: CASSIAPGSQETQYF

abundance: -
v_gene: TRBV5-4
j_gene: TRBJ2-3
CDR3aa: CAGENSGESTDTQYF

abundance: -
v_gene: TRBV28
j_gene: TRBJ2-7
CDR3aa: CASSLGGLAVDEQYF

abundance: few
v_gene: TRBV7-9
j_gene: TRBJ1-2
CDR3aa: CASSDPRTGEHGYTF

abundance: -
v_gene: TRBV18
j_gene: TRBJ2-2
CDR3aa: CASSVTGPGELFF

abundance: -
v_gene: TRBV5-1
j_gene: TRBJ2-3
CDR3aa: CASRRTGTDTQYF

abundance: -
v_gene: TRBV9
j_gene: TRBJ1-4
CDR3aa: CASSVSGAGVNEKLFF

abundance: -
v_gene: TRBV18
j_gene: TRBJ1-2
CDR3aa: CASSPPWGRDGYTF

abundance: -
v_gene: TRBV19
j_gene: TRBJ2-5
CDR3aa: CASSEAETQYF

abundance: -
v_gene: TRBV7-9
j_gene: TRBJ2-1
CDR3aa: CASSLEGTSGRVKFF

abundance: -
v_gene: TRBV9
j_gene: TRBJ2-5
CDR3aa: CASSVVPAAGGLSVSETQYF